This entry features one TCR beta chain sequence. Regarding donors, all were healthy bone marrow donors. Primers included in the PCR were 60 Vbeta and 13 Jbeta primers. Libraries were prepared by immunoSEQ multiplex PCR; TCRdb keeps only in-frame clonotypes and omits some of them. Seen here are 35,000 to 40,000 clones, 70% to 80% observed once, and the top ten hold approximately 8%. The sample is drawn from a study of cytomegalovirus exposure and HLA in healthy donors. CDR3 size: 16 residues. Germline assignment: CDR1 MGHDK and CDR2 SYGVNS. V shed 3 bases, J shed 5 bases, and the junction held 7 bases outside the gene matches.

Sequenced: PBMCs. This sequence originates from a woman aged 25 to 39 in good health and CMV-seropositive. This chain links TRBV25-1 with TRBJ2-1, with 10 bases lining up with TRBD2. CDR3 sequence (DNA): TGTGCCAGCAGTGACCCAAGCGGGAGGGTAAACAATGAGCAGTTCTTC. Amino acid sequence: CASSDPSGRVNNEQFF.